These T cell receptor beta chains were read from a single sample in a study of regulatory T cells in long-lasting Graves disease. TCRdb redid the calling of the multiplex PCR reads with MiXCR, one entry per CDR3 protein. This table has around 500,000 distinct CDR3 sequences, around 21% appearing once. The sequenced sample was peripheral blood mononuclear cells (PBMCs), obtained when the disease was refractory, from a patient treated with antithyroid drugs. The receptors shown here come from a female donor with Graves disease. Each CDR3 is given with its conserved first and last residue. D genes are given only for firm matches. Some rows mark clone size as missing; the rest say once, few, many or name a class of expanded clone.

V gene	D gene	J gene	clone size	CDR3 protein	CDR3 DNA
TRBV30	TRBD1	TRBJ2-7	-	CAWSPGTAYEQYF	TGTGCCTGGAGCCCCGGGACAGCCTACGAGCAGTACTTC
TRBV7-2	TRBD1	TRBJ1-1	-	CAVAGGAYTEAFF	TGTGCCGTCGCAGGGGGCGCGTACACTGAAGCTTTCTTT
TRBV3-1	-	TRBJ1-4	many	CASSQDQEIGHEKLFF	TGTGCCAGCAGCCAAGATCAGGAAATTGGTCATGAAAAACTGTTTTTT
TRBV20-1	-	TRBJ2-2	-	CSARPPGLTENTGELFF	TGCAGTGCTAGACCCCCCGGACTAACAGAAAACACCGGGGAGCTGTTTTTT
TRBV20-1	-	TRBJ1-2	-	CSEKNSGF	TGCAGTGAGAAAAACAGCGGCTTC
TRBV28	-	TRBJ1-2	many	CASSFGWTAKLANYGYTF	TGTGCCAGCAGTTTCGGTTGGACAGCGAAGCTTGCTAACTATGGCTACACCTTC
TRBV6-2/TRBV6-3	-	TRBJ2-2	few	CASSVDQGAGELFF	TGTGCCAGCAGTGTAGATCAGGGTGCCGGGGAGCTGTTTTTT
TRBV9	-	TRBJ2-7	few	CASSVGAGLISEQYF	TGTGCCAGCAGCGTAGGGGCAGGTTTGATCTCCGAGCAGTACTTC
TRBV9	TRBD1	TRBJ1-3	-	CASSDRRGTSGNTIYF	TGTGCCAGCAGCGACCGCAGGGGGACCTCTGGAAACACCATATATTTT
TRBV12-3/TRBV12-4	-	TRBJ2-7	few	CASRVRGSSYEQYF	TGTGCCAGCAGGGTACGGGGGTCCTCCTACGAGCAGTACTTC
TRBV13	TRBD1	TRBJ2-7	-	CASSADRGSPLHYEQYF	TGTGCCAGCAGCGCGGACAGGGGTTCCCCTCTCCACTACGAGCAGTACTTC
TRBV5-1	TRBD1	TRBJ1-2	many	CASSGTGRNYGYTF	TGCGCCAGCAGCGGGACAGGAAGGAACTATGGCTACACCTTC
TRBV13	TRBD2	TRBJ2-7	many	CASSLQTSSYEQYF	TGTGCCAGCAGCTTACAGACTAGCTCTTACGAGCAGTACTTC
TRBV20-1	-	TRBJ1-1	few	CSARNRGNEAFF	TGCAGTGCTAGAAATCGGGGTAATGAAGCTTTCTTT
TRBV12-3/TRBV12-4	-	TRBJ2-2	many	CASSTPPPGELFF	TGTGCCAGCAGTACCCCGCCCCCCGGGGAGCTGTTTTTT
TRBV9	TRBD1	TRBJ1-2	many	CASSTDRGSFGYTF	TGTGCCAGCAGCACGGACAGGGGTTCGTTTGGCTACACCTTC
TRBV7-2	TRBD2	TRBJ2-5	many	CASSRRLAGVKQETQYF	TGTGCCAGCAGCCGCCGATTAGCGGGAGTAAAGCAAGAGACCCAGTACTTC
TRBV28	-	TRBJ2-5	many	CASSLVAGMFGETQYF	TGTGCCAGCAGTTTAGTAGCCGGGATGTTTGGGGAGACCCAGTACTTC
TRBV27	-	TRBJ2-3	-	CASRTLRNTQYF	TGTGCCAGCAGGACCCTTCGAAATACGCAGTATTTT
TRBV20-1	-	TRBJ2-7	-	CSAYTRDPTYEQYF	TGCAGTGCTTATACCCGGGACCCAACCTACGAGCAGTACTTC
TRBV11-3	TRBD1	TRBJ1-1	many	CASSLLGGQGMVAEAFF	TGTGCCAGCAGCTTATTAGGGGGACAGGGGATGGTCGCTGAAGCTTTCTTT
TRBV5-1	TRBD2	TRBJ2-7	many	CASSTRLAGIYEQYF	TGCGCCAGCAGCACCAGACTAGCGGGCATCTACGAGCAGTACTTC
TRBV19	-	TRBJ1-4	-	CASSGAEDEKLFF	TGTGCCAGTAGTGGAGCAGAGGATGAAAAACTGTTTTTT
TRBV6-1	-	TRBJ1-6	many	CASRDGVNSPLHF	TGTGCCAGTCGGGACGGGGTGAATTCACCCCTCCACTTT
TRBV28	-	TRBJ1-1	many	CASSYGGGLITEAFF	TGTGCCAGCAGCTACGGTGGGGGGCTCATCACTGAAGCTTTCTTT
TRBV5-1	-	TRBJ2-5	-	CASSLGQDVGETQYF	TGCGCCAGCAGCTTGGGACAAGATGTGGGTGAGACCCAGTACTTC
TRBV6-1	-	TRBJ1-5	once	CASRLGVSNQPQHF	TGTGCCAGCAGGCTCGGGGTAAGCAATCAGCCCCAGCATTTT
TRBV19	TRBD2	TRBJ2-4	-	CASSTAGGAKNIQYF	TGTGCCAGTAGTACCGCGGGGGGGGCCAAAAACATTCAGTACTTC
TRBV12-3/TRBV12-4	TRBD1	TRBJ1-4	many	CASSLLDRGREKLFF	TGTGCCAGCAGTTTACTGGACAGGGGACGTGAAAAACTGTTTTTT
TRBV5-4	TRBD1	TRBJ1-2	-	CASSLAGTGGFNYGYTF	TGTGCCAGCAGCTTGGCCGGGACAGGGGGTTTCAACTATGGCTACACCTTC
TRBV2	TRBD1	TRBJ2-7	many	CASSGQGTHEQYF	TGTGCCAGCAGCGGACAGGGGACTCACGAGCAGTACTTC
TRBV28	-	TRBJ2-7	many	CASSFSQWYEQYF	TGTGCCAGCAGTTTCTCCCAGTGGTATGAGCAGTACTTC
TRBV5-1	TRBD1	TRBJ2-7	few	CASSLRPGGIYEQYF	TGCGCCAGCAGCTTGCGGCCAGGGGGAATCTACGAGCAGTACTTC
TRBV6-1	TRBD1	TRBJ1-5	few	CASRPSSGQGVPQPQHF	TGTGCCAGCAGACCATCATCGGGACAGGGTGTTCCTCAGCCCCAGCATTTT
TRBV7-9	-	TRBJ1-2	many	CASSLGGTDYGYTF	TGTGCCAGCAGCTTAGGGGGGACGGACTATGGCTACACCTTC
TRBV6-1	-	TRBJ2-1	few	CASIEPPNEQFF	TGTGCCAGCATCGAACCCCCCAATGAGCAGTTCTTC
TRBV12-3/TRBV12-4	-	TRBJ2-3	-	CASSSTRDGYTDTQYF	TGTGCCAGCAGTTCTACCCGGGACGGATACACAGATACGCAGTATTTT
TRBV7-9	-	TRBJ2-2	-	CASLAETNTGELFF	TGTGCCAGCTTAGCCGAGACGAACACCGGGGAGCTGTTTTTT
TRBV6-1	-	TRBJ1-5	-	CASSEVIGRVNQPQHF	TGTGCCAGCAGTGAGGTCATTGGCAGGGTGAATCAGCCCCAGCATTTT
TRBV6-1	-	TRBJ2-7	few	CASRPPGIHEQYF	TGTGCCAGCAGGCCTCCGGGGATCCACGAGCAGTACTTC
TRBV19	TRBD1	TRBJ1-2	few	CASTGQGATYGYTF	TGTGCCAGTACCGGGCAGGGGGCCACCTATGGCTACACCTTC
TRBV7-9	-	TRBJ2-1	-	CASSLEWNEQFF	TGTGCCAGCAGCTTAGAGTGGAATGAGCAGTTCTTC
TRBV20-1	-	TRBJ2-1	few	CSASRSEGNEQFF	TGCAGTGCTTCCCGTAGCGAAGGCAATGAGCAGTTCTTC
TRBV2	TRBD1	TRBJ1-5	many	CASQRTGALNQPQHF	TGTGCCAGCCAAAGGACAGGGGCCTTAAATCAGCCCCAGCATTTT
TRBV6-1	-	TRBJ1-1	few	CASTIGGEAFF	TGTGCCAGCACGATTGGAGGCGAAGCTTTCTTT
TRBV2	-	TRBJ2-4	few	CASRGGLDIQYF	TGTGCCAGCCGTGGGGGCTTGGACATTCAGTACTTC
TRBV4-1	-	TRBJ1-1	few	CASSQINTEAFF	TGCGCCAGCAGCCAAATAAACACTGAAGCTTTCTTT
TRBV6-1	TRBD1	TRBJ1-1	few	CASSQTGKNTEAFF	TGTGCCAGCAGTCAGACAGGGAAGAACACTGAAGCTTTCTTT
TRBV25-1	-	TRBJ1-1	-	CASKWTGHTEAFF	TGTGCCAGCAAATGGACGGGGCACACTGAAGCTTTCTTT
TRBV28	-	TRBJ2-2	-	CASTLDVTLYTGELFF	TGTGCCAGCACCCTGGACGTAACCCTGTACACCGGGGAGCTGTTTTTT
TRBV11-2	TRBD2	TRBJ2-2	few	CASSLTRTSGPGSTGELFF	TGTGCCAGCAGTCTGACAAGGACTAGCGGGCCGGGATCAACCGGGGAGCTGTTTTTT
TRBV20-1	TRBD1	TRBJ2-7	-	CSARTGPSSYEQYF	TGCAGTGCGCGGACAGGACCCTCATCCTACGAGCAGTACTTC
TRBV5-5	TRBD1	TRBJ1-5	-	CASSLTGGDGNQPQHF	TGTGCCAGCAGCTTGACAGGGGGAGATGGCAATCAGCCCCAGCATTTT
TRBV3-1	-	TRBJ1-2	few	CASSQERASGYTF	TGTGCCAGCAGCCAAGAACGGGCCTCGGGCTACACCTTC
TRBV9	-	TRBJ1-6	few	CASSVATYNSPLHF	TGTGCCAGCAGCGTAGCAACTTATAATTCACCCCTCCACTTT
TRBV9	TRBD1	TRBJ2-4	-	CASSASHGTGGNIQYF	TGTGCCAGCAGCGCCTCCCACGGGACAGGGGGTAACATTCAGTACTTC